Reported below is one T cell receptor (beta chain). The clone's antigen remains unknown. No base qualities exist here, and no much larger clone lies one base off it. The immunoSEQ Assay, a bias-controlled multiplex PCR, was used to amplify TCRbeta CDR3 regions from genomic DNA. The paper's processing steps were these. The number of nucleated cells in each sample was estimated from the amplification of reference gene primers within the assay. To quantify the absolute abundance of each unique TCRbeta CDR3 rearrangement, sequence reads were collapsed and filtered. Productive Simpson clonality was computed per sample as the square root of Simpson's diversity index over productive rearrangements. The clones in this table, taken by TCRdb from immuneACCESS, are in-frame only. Not every clone is retained; where verified, under half of the shortfall comes from an unresolved V gene, and the cause of the rest is unknown. V, J and clone size are taken as reported in that table, and D and trimming were inferred from the DNA itself. The sample table holds hundreds of thousands of clones, of which approximately 86% were seen once. Jointly, the top ten make up approximately 1.3% of the sample.

Trimming removed 8 bases from V and 3 bases from J, leaving 13 bases between the germline ends. There are 13 amino acids in the CDR3, from cysteine to phenylalanine inclusive. The retained sequence is limited to the CDR3, 39 bases, with the frame set at the first base. As encoded in the germline V gene (reference sequence), CDR1 is SEHNR while CDR2 is FQNEAQ. Whole blood was collected in K2EDTA tubes by collaborating institutions according to the institutions' own protocols. For TCRbeta analysis, collaborators shipped samples in one of three forms: frozen whole blood, isolated PBMCs, or DNA extracted from either of those sample types. The data derive from a study of blood T cell repertoires in COVID-19 (dated by TCRdb to the early 2020s). The study in broad terms: Samples from collaborators originated in the United States, Italy and Spain and spanned both the acute and convalescent phases of COVID-19. Deeply sampled blood TCRbeta repertoires from subjects exposed to, actively infected with, or recovered from COVID-19 were included in the dataset. Samples came from the ongoing ImmuneRACE study (first 160 participants) plus 1,254 subjects from 6 global collaborators. Where HLA class I and class II types were available, the types were taken from metadata supplied by the sample provider, not from assay-based typing. The material from the prospective study consisted of cDNA or gDNA derived from T cells, B-cell-depleted T cells, or PBMCs. A freely available public database, intended as a resource for researchers studying the immune response to SARS-CoV-2, is where the repertoires were released. A de-identified subject ID, COVID-19 status, age in years and sex were almost always included in the sample metadata.

The paper's findings and limits, for the study overall: Clinical and demographic metadata were provided uncurated, with the amount varying by source and participant.

The sequence came from an older man with acute or convalescent COVID-19. The sample consisted of peripheral blood. The sequence joins TRBV7-9 to TRBJ1-1; too little of a D gene remains to name it. The nucleotide sequence is TGTGCCAGCTGCATGGACTGGGACACTGAAGCTTTCTTT. Translated, this gives CASCMDWDTEAFF.